What follows are 8 T cell receptor beta chains derived from one specimen sequenced in a study of cytomegalovirus exposure and HLA in healthy donors. PCR used 60 Vbeta primers and 13 Jbeta primers. The table came from immunoSEQ multiplex PCR; TCRdb's copy has only in-frame clones and leaves some out. The sample carries 150,000 to 200,000 clones, about three quarters recorded once. The source material was PBMCs. All receptors come from a woman in her forties in good health and CMV-seronegative.

The gene calls are TRBV7-2 and TRBJ1-1; D is uncertain. Trimming took off 6 bases at V and 2 bases at J, with 4 bases between the two ends. Germline CDR1 reads SGHTA; CDR2 reads FQGNSA. The CDR3 sequence is 11 residues long. The DNA for the CDR3 is TGTGCCAGCAGGAGAAACACTGAAGCTTTCTTT. It translates to CASRRNTEAFF.

This clone was picked up one time. This CDR3 reads CASSSKTGGVLGYGYTF. CDR3 in DNA: TGTGCCAGCAGTTCTAAGACAGGGGGCGTCCTTGGCTATGGCTACACCTTC. V usage is TRBV27 and J usage is TRBJ1-2; 10 nucleotides agree with TRBD1. Trimming removed 4 bases from V and 4 bases from J; junction bases left unmatched: 12. This CDR3 spans 17 amino acids. Germline assignment: CDR1 MNHEY and CDR2 SMNVEV (reference sequence).

V gene TRBV15 combines with J gene TRBJ2-1; D is possibly TRBD2 (5 bases). Trimming took off 5 bases at V and 2 bases at J, with 10 bases between the two ends. This CDR3 region has 14 residues. CDR1 and CDR2 (germline): LNHNV, YYDKDF (reference sequence). CDR3 sequence (DNA): TGTGCCACCAGCCCGGACTGGCCCTACAATGAGCAGTTCTTC. This gives the protein CATSPDWPYNEQFF.

The chain joins TRBV7-3 to TRBJ2-2; 10 positions agree with TRBD2. The ends lost 4 bases at V and 6 bases at J; junction bases unmatched: 14. Germline V CDR1 and CDR2: SGHTA, FQGTGA. The CDR3 has 18 amino acids. The CDR3: CASSSPGSGRASAGELFF. In nucleotides, the CDR3 is TGTGCCAGCAGCTCACCAGGGAGCGGGAGGGCCTCCGCCGGGGAGCTGTTTTTT. The entire variable domain, with the rest obtained from reference TRBV7-3 and TRBJ2-2, is as follows: GAGVSQTPSNKVTEKGKYVELRCDPISGHTALYWYRQSLGQGPEFLIYFQGTGAADDSGLPNDRFFAVRPEGSVSTLKIQRTERGDSAVYLCASSSPGSGRASAGELFFGEGSRLTVL.

The chain joins TRBV5-8 to TRBJ2-1, with 15 bases lining up with TRBD2. Per the germline V gene, CDR1 is SGHTS and CDR2 is YDEGEE. The CDR3 runs 15 residues. Trimming cost V 4 bases and J 12 bases; bases outside gene matches: 8. The CDR3 here is CASSAGLAGGRGQFF. The DNA of the CDR3 is TGTGCCAGCAGCGCCGGACTAGCGGGAGGGCGGGGGCAGTTCTTC.

This chain connects TRBV7-9 to TRBJ2-1, with D possibly being TRBD2 (6 bases). V gave up 5 bases and J gave up 2 bases, with 16 bases separating them. The CDR3 spans 16 residues. Germline assignment: CDR1 SEHNR and CDR2 FQNEAQ (reference sequence). The CDR3 reads CASSPAGGKPYNEQFF. In DNA, the CDR3 is TGTGCCAGCAGCCCCGCCGGAGGGAAGCCCTACAATGAGCAGTTCTTC.

Concerning this clone itself: A junction end diverges from the germline sequence, so it may reflect a read error. This chain connects TRBV7-7 to TRBJ2-1; tentative D call: TRBD2 (5 bases). This CDR3 has 13 amino acids. Germline CDR1 and CDR2: SSHAT and FNYEAQ (reference sequence). CDR3 DNA: TGTGCTAGCAGCTTAGACTACTACAATGAGCAGTTCTTC. Residues: CASSLDYYNEQFF.

The rearrangement uses TRBV11-3 and TRBJ1-1; D is unresolved. Looked up from germline, CDR1 is SGHNT and CDR2 is YENEEA. The CDR3 contains 12 residues. The V end lost 5 bases, the J end lost 2 bases, and 6 bases lay between the germline ends. CDR3 DNA sequence: TGTGCCAGCAGCGTGAGCAACACTGAAGCTTTCTTT. This codes for CASSVSNTEAFF.